A selection of T cell receptor beta chains follows, all from one sample in a study of blood T cell repertoires in COVID-19. Profiling relied on immunoSEQ multiplex PCR, and the TCRdb table lists in-frame clones only, not all of them. The table has 150,000 to 200,000 clones, approximately 90% seen once. Sequencing used peripheral blood. The receptors stem from a woman aged 50 to 65 with acute or convalescent COVID-19. Each CDR3 is given with its conserved first and last residue. A D gene is named only where the DNA matches it firmly. The size of a clone is reported for some rows only, either as once, few or many, or as a class for expanded clones.

v_gene	j_gene	d_gene	abundance	CDR3aa
TRBV11-3	TRBJ2-7	.	.	CASSPGRTEGSEQYF
TRBV3-1/TRBV3-2	TRBJ2-3	.	.	CASSRRCEEDTQYF
TRBV2	TRBJ1-1	TRBD1	.	CASRLDREAFF
TRBV5-1	TRBJ2-2	.	few	CASSLGQTGELFF
TRBV3-1/TRBV3-2	TRBJ1-1	.	.	CASSHPGSEAFF
TRBV19	TRBJ1-1	.	.	CASTPLLVAKRQSEAFF
TRBV6-1	TRBJ2-7	TRBD1	.	CASREAGTGWAEQYF
TRBV19	TRBJ1-4	TRBD1	.	CASSTTGTGGEKLFF
TRBV3-1/TRBV3-2	TRBJ1-5	TRBD1	.	CASSQAGQHNQPQHF
TRBV2	TRBJ2-3	.	.	CASSEALLGGKSTDTQYF
TRBV2	TRBJ1-6	.	.	CASSEKRNSPLHF
TRBV19	TRBJ1-2	.	.	CASRTGVNYGYTF